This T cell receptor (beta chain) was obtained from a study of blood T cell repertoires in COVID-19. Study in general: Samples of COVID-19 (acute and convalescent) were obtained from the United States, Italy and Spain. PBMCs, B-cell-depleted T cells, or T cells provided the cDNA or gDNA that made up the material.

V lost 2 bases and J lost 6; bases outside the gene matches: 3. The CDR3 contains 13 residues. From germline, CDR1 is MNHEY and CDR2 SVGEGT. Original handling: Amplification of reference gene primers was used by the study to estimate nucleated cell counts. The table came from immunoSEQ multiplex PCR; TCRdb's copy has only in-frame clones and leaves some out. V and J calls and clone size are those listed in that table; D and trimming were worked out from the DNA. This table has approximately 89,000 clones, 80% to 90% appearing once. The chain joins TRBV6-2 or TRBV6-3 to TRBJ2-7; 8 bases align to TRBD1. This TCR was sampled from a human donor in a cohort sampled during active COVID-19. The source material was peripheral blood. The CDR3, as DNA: TGTGCCAGCAGTTACGGCAGGGGGCTCGAGCAGTACTTC. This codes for CASSYGRGLEQYF.